The entry below gives a single T cell receptor beta chain sequence along with its context. Germline V gene data show CDR1 as SGHRS and CDR2 as YFSETQ. This CDR3 comprises 15 residues. Trimming removed 3 bases from V and 4 bases from J; junction bases left unmatched: 6. This record belongs to a study of T cell changes during pregnancy in multiple sclerosis. Assay used: immunoSEQ multiplex PCR; TCRdb lists only in-frame clones, some missing. The table shows 93,000 or so clones, with approximately 89% occurring only once. The sequenced sample was peripheral blood, obtained before pregnancy. The sequence was obtained from a female donor with multiple sclerosis, enrolled in a pregnancy study. The chain links TRBV5-1 to TRBJ2-2; 7 bases align to TRBD1. The CDR3 DNA is TGCGCCAGCAGCTCAGACAGGGTCGGCACCGGGGAGCTGTTTTTT. This codes for CASSSDRVGTGELFF.